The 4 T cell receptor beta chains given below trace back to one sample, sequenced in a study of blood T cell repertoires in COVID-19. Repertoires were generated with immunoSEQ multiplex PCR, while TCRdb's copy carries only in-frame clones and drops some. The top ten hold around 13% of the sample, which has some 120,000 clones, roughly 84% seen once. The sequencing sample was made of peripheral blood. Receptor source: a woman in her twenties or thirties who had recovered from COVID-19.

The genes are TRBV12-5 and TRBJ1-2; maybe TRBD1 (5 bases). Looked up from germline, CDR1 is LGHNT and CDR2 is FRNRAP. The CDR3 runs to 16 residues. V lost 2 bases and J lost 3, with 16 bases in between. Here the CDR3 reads CASGLTTRQTYYGYTF. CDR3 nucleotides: TGTGCTAGTGGTTTGACCACCCGACAGACCTACTATGGCTACACCTTC.

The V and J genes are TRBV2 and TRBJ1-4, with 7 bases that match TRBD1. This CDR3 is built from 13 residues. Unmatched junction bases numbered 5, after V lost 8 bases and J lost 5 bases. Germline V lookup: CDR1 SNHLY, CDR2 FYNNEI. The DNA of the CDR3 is TGTGCCAGCGAGGGACAGCCAAATGAAAAACTGTTTTTT. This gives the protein CASEGQPNEKLFF. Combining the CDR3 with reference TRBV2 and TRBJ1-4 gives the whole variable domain EPEVTQTPSHQVTQMGQEVILRCVPISNHLYFYWYRQILGQKVEFLVSFYNNEISEKSEIFDDQFSVERPDGSNFTLKIRSTKLEDSAMYFCASEGQPNEKLFFGSGTQLSVL.

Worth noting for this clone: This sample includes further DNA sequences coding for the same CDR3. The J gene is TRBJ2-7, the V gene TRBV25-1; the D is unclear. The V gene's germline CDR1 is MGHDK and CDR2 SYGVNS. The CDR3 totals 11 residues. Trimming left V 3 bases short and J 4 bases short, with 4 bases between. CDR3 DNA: TGTGCCAGCAGTGAGTCATACGAGCAGTACTTC. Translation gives CASSESYEQYF.

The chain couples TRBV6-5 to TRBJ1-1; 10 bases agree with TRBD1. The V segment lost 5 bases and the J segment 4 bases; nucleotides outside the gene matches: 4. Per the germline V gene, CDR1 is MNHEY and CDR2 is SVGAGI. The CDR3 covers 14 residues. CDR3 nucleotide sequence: TGTGCCAGCAGTCGACAGGGGGCCGGCACTGAAGCTTTCTTT. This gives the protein CASSRQGAGTEAFF.